This T cell receptor (beta chain) was identified in a study of T cell responses to AZD1222 COVID-19 vaccine. V lost 4 bases and J 3 bases, leaving 8 bases between the germline ends. From germline, CDR1 is SGHTA and CDR2 FQGNSA. The CDR3 length is 13 residues. The data were produced by immunoSEQ multiplex PCR, yet TCRdb's version contains in-frame clones alone and is incomplete. The table records tens of thousands of clones, approximately 80% of them present only once. J is TRBJ2-3 and V is TRBV7-2; D gene uncertain. The starting material was peripheral blood, obtained on day 0 of AZD1222 vaccination. The sequence was collected from an adult in good health. CDR3 in DNA: TGTGCCAGCAGCTGGGGTACGACAGATACGCAGTATTTT. Protein product: CASSWGTTDTQYF.